The 32 T cell receptor beta chains below come from one sample, sequenced in a study of vaccination and CD4 T cells after COVID-19. Sequencing of cultured CD4+ T cell DNA used the Oncomine TCR Beta short-read assay. One entry per CDR3 protein results from TCRdb running MiXCR on the PCR reads. The sample includes approximately 15,000 distinct CDR3 sequences, less than 70% of them seen just once. Treatment described: approximately nine-day PBMC culture with coronavirus spike peptide pools or control peptides (ViraFEST assay). These receptors lack a known antigen. Sequenced: CD4+ T cells from blood, cultured in vitro. These receptors all come from a human donor who had recovered from COVID-19.

This clonotype has a handful of counts. The chain is built from TRBV20-1 and TRBJ1-1; the D is unclear. The CDR3 spans 12 residues. Germline V CDR1 and CDR2: DFQATT, SNEGSKA (reference sequence). V was pared by 7 bases and J by 5 bases, with 14 bases between. CDR3 in DNA: TGCAGTGGCCAGCGGGCGGGGACTGAAGCTTTCTTT. Encoded protein: CSGQRAGTEAFF.

The chain links TRBV7-2 to TRBJ2-5; D call uncertain. CDR1 and CDR2 from the germline V gene are SGHTA and FQGNSA. The ends were cut back, 2 bases at V and 3 bases at J, with 7 bases in the middle. The length of the CDR3 is 13 residues. CDR3 nucleotide sequence: TGTGCCAGCAGCTTAATACGGGAAGAGACCCAGTACTTC. Translating gives CASSLIREETQYF.

This rearrangement joins TRBV6-4 to TRBJ2-3, with a possible D match to TRBD1 (6 bases). The CDR3 contains 14 residues. Germline CDR1 reads MRHNA; CDR2 reads SNTAGT. The ends were cut back, 3 bases at V and 10 bases at J, with 17 bases in the middle. CDR3 DNA sequence: TGTGCCAGCAGTGATGGAGTGGGGGCTCTCCCGCAGTATTTT. Translating it yields CASSDGVGALPQYF.

V usage is TRBV20-1 and J usage is TRBJ1-2, with 9 bases matching TRBD1. Germline V gene data show CDR1 as DFQATT and CDR2 as SNEGSKA (reference sequence). CDR3 length equals 15 residues. Unmatched junction bases numbered 9, after V lost 5 bases and J lost 2 bases. The CDR3 loop is CSAPLGGQGNYGYTF. The DNA of the CDR3 is TGCAGTGCTCCCCTAGGGGGACAGGGAAACTATGGCTACACCTTC.

This clonotype appeared a single time. The chain joins TRBV7-3 to TRBJ2-5; 9 positions match TRBD2. CDR3 length: 16 amino acids. Germline-derived CDR1 and CDR2 are SGHTA and FQGTGA. J was trimmed by 4 bases and V by 5 bases; bases with no gene match: 11. DNA for the CDR3: TGTGCCAGCAGCCCGGGGGCGGGAGGGCCATCAGAGACCCAGTACTTC. It is translated as CASSPGAGGPSETQYF.

The chain recombines TRBV2 with TRBJ2-2, with 11 bases fitting TRBD2. From germline, CDR1 is SNHLY and CDR2 FYNNEI. V dropped 4 bases and J dropped 6; count of bases not matched to a gene: 4. The CDR3 length is 15 residues. CDR3 DNA sequence: TGTGCCAGCAGTGTTGCTAGCGGGAGGCCCGGGGAGCTGTTTTTT. This sequence encodes CASSVASGRPGELFF. The full variable domain, rest sourced from reference TRBV2 and TRBJ2-2, is EPEVTQTPSHQVTQMGQEVILRCVPISNHLYFYWYRQILGQKVEFLVSFYNNEISEKSEIFDDQFSVERPDGSNFTLKIRSTKLEDSAMYFCASSVASGRPGELFFGEGSRLTVL.

CDR3 bases: TGTGCCAGCAGTGAATCACCACTAGCGGAGACCCAGTACTTC. It is translated as CASSESPLAETQYF. The chain joins TRBV6-1 to TRBJ2-5; 7 bases map to TRBD2. The V segment lost 2 bases and the J segment 5 bases; nucleotides outside the gene matches: 5. Germline V gene lookup returns CDR1 MNHNS and CDR2 SASEGT. The length of the CDR3 is 14 residues.

The chain employs TRBV20-1 and TRBJ2-1, with 12 bases that match TRBD2. V was clipped by 3 bases and J by 10 bases; unmatched bases: 10. The CDR3 runs to 15 residues. The germline gives CDR1 DFQATT, CDR2 SNEGSKA (reference sequence). CDR3 nucleotides: TGCAGTGCTAGTAAGCTAGCGGGAGGGGGGAGCGAGCAGTTCTTC. Translation gives CSASKLAGGGSEQFF.

This clonotype was counted a few times. The rearrangement links TRBV20-1 to TRBJ2-3; no reliable D call. The CDR3 is made up of 13 amino acids. The germline V and J ends were trimmed by 6 bases and 1 base, with 11 bases remaining between them. The germline gives CDR1 DFQATT, CDR2 SNEGSKA (reference sequence). The CDR3 spells CSAHGPGTDTQYF. The CDR3 DNA reads TGCAGTGCGCACGGGCCTGGCACAGATACGCAGTATTTT.

The V call is TRBV5-4, the J call TRBJ1-2; tentative D call: TRBD1 (6 bases). The CDR3 runs 16 residues. V was cut by 4 bases and J by 4 bases, with 20 bases left in between. Germline-derived CDR1 and CDR2 are SGHNT and YYREEE (reference sequence). In nucleotides, the CDR3 is TGTGCCAGCAGCGTCGGTTCCACAGGGTTCAGCTATGGCTACACCTTC. It translates to CASSVGSTGFSYGYTF.

The CDR3 spells CAWGPTGLWTEAFF. The CDR3 DNA sequence: TGTGCCTGGGGCCCTACAGGGTTATGGACTGAAGCTTTCTTT. V is TRBV30 and J is TRBJ1-1; a possible D gene is TRBD1 (6 bases). The germline gives CDR1 GTSNPN, CDR2 SVGIG (reference sequence). V lost 5 bases and J 5 bases, leaving 18 bases between the germline ends. CDR3 size: 14 residues.

This chain links TRBV7-3 with TRBJ2-3; 8 nucleotides match TRBD2. The J segment lost 2 bases and the V segment lost 5 bases, leaving 3 bases of the junction unmatched. Looked up from germline, CDR1 is SGHTA and CDR2 is FQGTGA. The CDR3 is 14 residues long. This CDR3 is CASSRGGYTDTQYF. CDR3 DNA: TGTGCCAGCAGCCGGGGGGGCTACACAGATACGCAGTATTTT.

J is TRBJ2-5 and V is TRBV18; no firm D call. V was pared by 3 bases and J by 4 bases, with 9 bases between. CDR1 is KGHSH and CDR2 is LQKENI in the germline V gene. The CDR3 is 13 residues long. The CDR3 loop is CASSPEVGETQYF. The CDR3 DNA reads TGTGCCAGCTCACCCGAGGTCGGAGAGACCCAGTACTTC.

For this clonotype: The CDR3 ends on some other residue instead of the conserved phenylalanine or tryptophan, so this is likely a read error. CDR3 nucleotides: TGTGCCACCAGCGGGGACTATACTCAAGAGACCCAGTACCTC. Protein sequence: CATSGDYTQETQYL. The chain employs TRBV15 and TRBJ2-5, with 7 positions matching TRBD2. With V trimmed by 5 bases and J by 2 bases, 5 bases remained unmatched. This CDR3 has 14 residues. Germline-derived CDR1 and CDR2 are LNHNV and YYDKDF (reference sequence).

Only a few counts were recorded for this clonotype. The rearrangement links TRBV15 to TRBJ2-5; D gene unclear. The CDR3 has 15 residues. The germline CDR1 and CDR2 sequences are LNHNV and YYDKDF (reference sequence). V lost 0 bases and J lost 2, with 10 bases in between. The CDR3 sequence: CATSRDLATQETQYF. CDR3 DNA sequence: TGTGCCACCAGCAGAGATTTGGCAACTCAAGAGACCCAGTACTTC.

The chain has TRBV5-8 and TRBJ1-1; the match to TRBD1 covers 7 bases. With 2 bases clipped from V and 5 bases from J, the junction kept 12 bases outside the gene matches. The CDR3 has 16 amino acids. Germline-derived CDR1 and CDR2 are SGHTS and YDEGEE. The CDR3, as DNA: TGTGCCAGCAGCTTACCCCGGACAGGCTGGCGGACTGAAGCTTTCTTT. Amino acid sequence: CASSLPRTGWRTEAFF.

The chain combines TRBV28 with TRBJ2-3; 11 nucleotides agree with TRBD2. The V gene end was trimmed by 5 bases and the J gene end by 4 bases; junction bases not matched to a gene: 14. The CDR3 spans 18 residues. Looked up from germline, CDR1 is MDHEN and CDR2 is SYDVKM. The DNA of the CDR3 is TGTGCCAGCAGTCCCCGACCGGGACTAGCGGTAAACCCAGATACGCAGTATTTT. This codes for CASSPRPGLAVNPDTQYF.

The CDR3 region has the DNA TGTGCCAGCAGCTTGGGTGTTCGGGAGACCCAGTACTTC. It specifies CASSLGVRETQYF. The chain links TRBV5-4 to TRBJ2-5; no reliable D call. Trimming cost V 0 bases and J 5 bases, with 8 bases left between them. The V gene's germline CDR1 is SGHNT and CDR2 YYREEE (reference sequence). This CDR3 is built from 13 residues.

CDR3 protein: CSATRAAGFYNEQFF. In DNA form, the CDR3 reads TGCAGTGCCACTCGGGCAGCGGGGTTCTACAATGAGCAGTTCTTC. The chain couples TRBV20-1 to TRBJ2-1; TRBD2 matches at 7 bases. Germline V gene data show CDR1 as DFQATT and CDR2 as SNEGSKA (reference sequence). V lost 6 bases and J lost 3; bases outside the gene matches: 11. This CDR3 has 15 amino acids.

The chain uses TRBV5-1 and TRBJ2-3; 7 nucleotides align to TRBD2. The CDR3 covers 14 residues. V lost 4 bases and J lost 5; bases outside the gene matches: 7. Germline V CDR1 and CDR2: SGHRS, YFSETQ. The CDR3 bases are TGCGCCAGCAGCCCGCAGACGGGGGGAGATACGCAGTATTTT. Translation: CASSPQTGGDTQYF. The complete variable domain, with remaining parts taken from reference TRBV5-1 and TRBJ2-3, reads KAGVTQTPRYLIKTRGQQVTLSCSPISGHRSVSWYQQTPGQGLQFLFEYFSETQRNKGNFPGRFSGRQFSNSRSEMNVSTLELGDSALYLCASSPQTGGDTQYFGPGTRLTVL.

The V gene is TRBV4-2, the J gene TRBJ2-3; D perhaps matches TRBD2 (6 bases). This CDR3 comprises 16 residues. Germline-derived CDR1 and CDR2 are LGHNA and YNFKEQ. The germline V and J ends were trimmed by 5 bases and 2 bases, with 17 bases remaining between them. DNA of the CDR3: TGTGCCAGCAGCTCATCCGGGAGCCCACTCACAGATACGCAGTATTTT. Encoded protein: CASSSSGSPLTDTQYF.

V is TRBV24-1 and J is TRBJ2-2; 7 bases are shared with TRBD1. The CDR3 runs 13 residues. V dropped 12 bases and J dropped 1; count of bases not matched to a gene: 4. CDR1 is KGHDR and CDR2 is SFDVKD in the germline V gene. CDR3 in amino acids: CAAGTENTGELFF. CDR3 nucleotides: TGTGCCGCCGGGACAGAGAACACCGGGGAGCTGTTTTTT.

Only a few counts were recorded for this clonotype. One end of the junction does not line up with germline, which may come from a read error. This chain uses TRBV7-7 with TRBJ2-1; 10 bases are a match to TRBD1. The germline V gene encodes CDR1 SSHAT and CDR2 FNYEAQ (reference sequence). CDR3 size: 15 residues. CDR3 nucleotides: TGTGCTAGCAGCGCAGGACAGGGGGGGTTTTATGAGCAGTTCTTC. Encoded protein: CASSAGQGGFYEQFF.

This chain joins TRBV5-1 and TRBJ1-3; D call uncertain. Trimming pared 4 bases from V and 3 bases from J, leaving 14 bases between. Germline V gene data show CDR1 as SGHRS and CDR2 as YFSETQ. The CDR3 extends over 15 amino acids. The CDR3 nucleotides are TGCGCCAGCAGCCCGGGAGGGAGTCGTGGAAACACCATATATTTT. It specifies CASSPGGSRGNTIYF.

V and J are TRBV6-5 and TRBJ1-1; D unresolved. This CDR3 has 13 residues. V lost 4 bases and J 6 bases, leaving 12 bases between the germline ends. CDR1 MNHEY and CDR2 SVGAGI come from the germline V gene. CDR3 sequence (DNA): TGTGCCAGCAGTTCTTTCCTAGTGCCTGAAGCTTTCTTT. Residues: CASSSFLVPEAFF.

This clonotype was observed once. V gene TRBV15 combines with J gene TRBJ1-3; D is undetermined. The V end lost 1 base, the J end lost 0 bases, and 10 bases lay between the germline ends. The germline V gene has CDR1 LNHNV and CDR2 YYDKDF (reference sequence). The CDR3 totals 16 residues. CDR3 sequence (DNA): TGTGCCACCAGCAGAGTAACTGCCAGCTCTGGAAACACCATATATTTT. It encodes CATSRVTASSGNTIYF. Full variable domain (remainder filled in from reference TRBV15 and TRBJ1-3): DAMVIQNPRYQVTQFGKPVTLSCSQTLNHNVMYWYQQKSSQAPKLLFHYYDKDFNNEADTPDNFQSRRPNTSFCFLDIRSPGLGDTAMYLCATSRVTASSGNTIYFGEGSWLTVV.

The chain couples TRBV24-1 to TRBJ2-5; 8 nucleotides match TRBD1. After removal of 5 bases from V and 3 bases from J, the junction contained 4 bases not matched to a gene. Germline V gene data show CDR1 as KGHDR and CDR2 as SFDVKD. This CDR3 region has 14 residues. The CDR3 coding sequence is TGTGCCACCAGTGTAACGGGACAGGAAGAGACCCAGTACTTC. Amino acids: CATSVTGQEETQYF.

This chain connects TRBV2 to TRBJ1-2, with 11 bases lining up with TRBD1. CDR1 and CDR2 (germline): SNHLY, FYNNEI. Unmatched junction bases numbered 3, after V lost 8 bases and J lost 4 bases. CDR3 length equals 13 residues. CDR3 region: CASAGTGGYGYTF. The CDR3 DNA is TGTGCCAGCGCCGGGACAGGGGGCTATGGCTACACCTTC.

The genes are TRBV15 and TRBJ1-6; a possible D gene is TRBD1 (6 bases). Germline assignment: CDR1 LNHNV and CDR2 YYDKDF (reference sequence). The V end was cut by 5 bases, the J end by 9 bases, with 20 bases between. The CDR3 spans 16 residues. CDR3 DNA: TGTGCCACCAGCCCAAGACCAGCAGGGGCCGGTTCACCCCTCCACTTT. This sequence encodes CATSPRPAGAGSPLHF.

V is TRBV27 and J is TRBJ1-1, with 7 bases identical to TRBD1. V shed 8 bases and J 0 bases; nucleotides not matched to a gene: 9. This CDR3 spans 15 amino acids. Germline V lookup: CDR1 MNHEY, CDR2 SMNVEV (reference sequence). The CDR3 bases are TGTGCCAGCGGATCCCGCAGGGGGGTGAACACTGAAGCTTTCTTT. Amino acids: CASGSRRGVNTEAFF.

This clonotype came up a few times. The J gene is TRBJ2-3, the V gene TRBV24-1; TRBD1 might be the D (6 bases). The CDR3 spans 15 residues. Looked up from germline, CDR1 is KGHDR and CDR2 is SFDVKD. V lost 3 bases and J 0 bases, leaving 9 bases between the germline ends. The CDR3 sequence: CATSDPRGSTDTQYF. The CDR3 nucleotides are TGTGCCACCAGTGATCCCAGGGGAAGCACAGATACGCAGTATTTT.

Note on this clonotype: Germline is not matched at one junction end, which may reflect a read error. The chain is built from TRBV27 and TRBJ2-5; 9 bases agree with TRBD2. The CDR3 totals 16 residues. Germline V lookup: CDR1 MNHEY, CDR2 SMNVEV (reference sequence). This CDR3 is CVSNPGVAGVQETQYF. The CDR3 DNA reads as TGTGTCAGCAACCCAGGGGTAGCGGGGGTCCAAGAGACCCAGTACTTC.